These T cell receptor beta chains were read from a single sample in a study of T cell repertoires in cytomegalovirus infection. These receptors have no identified antigens. One entry per CDR3 protein results from TCRdb running MiXCR on the reads. The top ten clones hold about an eighth of a sample with fewer than 850,000 distinct CDR3 sequences, 25% to 35% of them seen once. The specimen comprised cultured CD8+ T cells from PBMCs, sampled from culture after CMV antigen stimulation. These receptors were obtained from a human donor in good health (CMV status not recorded). Some clones in this sample may be carry-over from other donors' samples. Both conserved end residues are part of each CDR3. A D gene is named only where the DNA matches it firmly. For some rows the clone size is stated as once, few or many, or as a class when expanded; others skip it.

length	size	V	J	D	DNA	CDR3
12	NA	TRBV5-4	TRBJ2-2	NA	TGTGCCAGCAGCTTAGGGTTGAGGGAGCTGTTTTTT	CASSLGLRELFF
16	NA	TRBV7-3	TRBJ2-6	NA	TGTGCCAGCAGCTTAAGCGGATGGTCTGGGGCCGACGTCCTGACTTTC	CASSLSGWSGADVLTF
17	few	TRBV20-1	TRBJ2-3	TRBD2	TGCAGTGCTAGAGATTACCGGACTAGCGGGGAAGCAGATACGCAGTATTTT	CSARDYRTSGEADTQYF
16	few	TRBV7-8	TRBJ2-3	NA	TGTGCCAGCAGCCATAGTGGGGGGTACGTTCCAGATACGCAGTATTTT	CASSHSGGYVPDTQYF
15	NA	TRBV27	TRBJ2-7	NA	TGTGCCAGCAGTCAAGAAGGGGGGGACATATACGAGCAGTACTTC	CASSQEGGDIYEQYF
14	few	TRBV14	TRBJ1-1	NA	TGTGCCAGCAGTCCGTTGGGTGTGGATACTGAAGCTTTCTTT	CASSPLGVDTEAFF
14	NA	TRBV6-2/TRBV6-3	TRBJ1-5	NA	TGTGCCAGCAGTTACCAGTATAGCAATCAGCCCCAGCATTTT	CASSYQYSNQPQHF
15	NA	TRBV19	TRBJ2-2	NA	TGTGCCAGTAGTAACCAGACTGTGAACACCGGGGAGCTGTTTTTT	CASSNQTVNTGELFF
16	NA	TRBV11-2	TRBJ2-5	NA	TGTGCCAGCAGCTTAGTTGGGGGGGGGCACCAAGAGACCCAGTACTTC	CASSLVGGGHQETQYF
16	NA	TRBV4-1	TRBJ2-3	NA	TGCGCCAGCAGCCACCCAGGGGGGAACGGGGCAGATACGCAGTATTTT	CASSHPGGNGADTQYF
14	few	TRBV29-1	TRBJ1-2	TRBD1	TGCAGCGTTGACGCCGGGACAGTTAGAGTCGGCTACACCTTC	CSVDAGTVRVGYTF
15	NA	TRBV28	TRBJ2-3	TRBD1	TGTGCCAGCAGTCCCGACAGGGCTAGCACAGATACGCAGTATTTT	CASSPDRASTDTQYF
17	NA	TRBV6-1	TRBJ2-1	NA	TGTGCCAGCAGCCTGGGCGGGGGCTTTGGATCCTACAATGAGCAGTTCTTC	CASSLGGGFGSYNEQFF
15	NA	TRBV2	TRBJ2-3	NA	TGTGCCAGCAGTGTAATGAGGGGACGCACAGATACGCAGTATTTT	CASSVMRGRTDTQYF
12	many	TRBV7-6	TRBJ1-1	NA	TGTGCCAGCAGCTTAGGCGCTGCTGAAGCTTTCTTT	CASSLGAAEAFF
17	few	TRBV11-2	TRBJ1-4	NA	TGTGCCAGCAGCTTAGATATCGGGGGCACAACTAATGAAAAACTGTTTTTT	CASSLDIGGTTNEKLFF
15	few	TRBV7-2	TRBJ1-5	NA	TGTGCCAGCAGCTTAGTCCCGAGGAACAATCAGCCCCAGCATTTT	CASSLVPRNNQPQHF
14	NA	TRBV6-2/TRBV6-3	TRBJ1-5	TRBD1	TGTGCCAGCAGTCCATACAGGGGGCAGCAGCCCCAGCATTTT	CASSPYRGQQPQHF
14	NA	TRBV20-1	TRBJ1-2	NA	TGCAGTGCTAGAGATCCAGGGCTAGGGTATGGCTACACCTTC	CSARDPGLGYGYTF
15	NA	TRBV9	TRBJ1-3	NA	TGTGCCAGCAGCGTAGCAGAGGTGTCTGGAAACACCATATATTTT	CASSVAEVSGNTIYF
14	NA	TRBV4-1	TRBJ2-2	NA	TGCGCCAGCAGCCAAGACCTGGTTCCGGGGGAGCTGTTTTTT	CASSQDLVPGELFF
16	NA	TRBV2	TRBJ1-1	NA	TGTGCCAGCAGTGAAGACAAAGGGGGGGGAAACACTGAAGCTTTCTTT	CASSEDKGGGNTEAFF
13	once	TRBV28	TRBJ2-5	NA	TGTGCCAGCAGTCCACAGGTCCAAGAGGCCCAGTACTTC	CASSPQVQEAQYF
14	few	TRBV19	TRBJ2-7	NA	TGTGCCAGTAGTGTCGGGGGCTTGGCCTACGAGCAGTACTTC	CASSVGGLAYEQYF
14	NA	TRBV20-1	TRBJ1-2	NA	TGCAGTGCTAGGGCTAGGGGTATTAGCTATGGCTACACCTTC	CSARARGISYGYTF
15	NA	TRBV28	TRBJ2-5	TRBD2	TGTGCCAGCAGTTCCACTAGCGGGGGAGGGGAGACCCAGTACTTC	CASSSTSGGGETQYF
16	NA	TRBV7-9	TRBJ2-3	TRBD1	TGTGCCAGCAGCGCACCGACCGGGACAGGAACAGATACGCAGTATTTT	CASSAPTGTGTDTQYF
17	NA	TRBV6-1	TRBJ1-5	TRBD1	TGTGCCAGCAGTGGGTCCGGGACAGGGGGCGGAAATCAGCCCCAGCATTTT	CASSGSGTGGGNQPQHF
17	NA	TRBV14	TRBJ1-1	NA	TGTGCCAGCAGCCTTAAGTGGCACGGGACGGTGAACACTGAAGCTTTCTTT	CASSLKWHGTVNTEAFF